This T cell receptor beta chain was profiled in a study of T cell clonality in common variable immunodeficiency (dated by TCRdb to between 2014 and 2017). General study outcomes and caveats: Even though DNA input was equal, the average per sample came to some 82,000 unique sequences for controls compared with approximately 29,000 for CVID samples. Correlations between repertoire features and clinical complications were limited by patient heterogeneity within the CVID cohort. CVID TCRbeta sequences reportedly showed fewer deletions and N-nucleotide insertions and lacked highly modified clones with 13 or more V deletions. CVID subjects shared fewer TCRbeta clones with each other than healthy controls did (p < 0.0001). TCRbeta clonality was higher in CVID subjects than in healthy controls (t-test p = 0.018), and the increase was most characteristic of about a third of subjects. It was noted by the authors that sequencing of the repertoires of T cell subpopulations would be needed to clarify the cause of the increased clonality in CVID.

CDR1 and CDR2, per the germline V gene, are SGHNT and YENEEA. Germline trimming: 5 bases from V, 2 bases from J; junction bases outside gene matches: 8. From the cysteine through the phenylalanine, the CDR3 covers 15 amino acids. The DNA shown is the part of the CDR3 that was read: 36 bases, in frame from base 1. Most of the CVID patients and most of the healthy controls were of Caucasian heritage. From each donor, 5 to 8 ml of heparinized peripheral whole blood was collected. Genomic DNA from adults with common variable immune deficiency (CVID) and from healthy adult controls was the source for sequencing TCRbeta CDR3 repertoires. A total of around 22 healthy adult volunteers (approximately 12 female and some 10 male; age range 23 to 66 years, mean age about 33) were included in the control group. Diluted blood was subjected to density centrifugation over Hypaque 1077 or Ficoll-Paque for isolation of peripheral blood mononuclear cells. Genomic DNA was obtained from unsorted mononuclear cells through either Qiagen column purification or a centrifugation-based method.

CVID samples and control samples contributed equivalent amounts of genomic DNA as sequencing input. For every sample, a 60 bp segment covering the rearranged TCRbeta CDR3 region was amplified and then sequenced. The immunoSEQ assay, a bias-corrected multiplex PCR combined with high-throughput sequencing, was used for TCRbeta amplification. Under the source paper's analysis protocol: Each unique nucleotide sequence was treated as a clone and annotated with V, D and J genes, copy number and frequency. Sequences were labeled productive if in frame, and non-productive if out of frame or containing stop codons. As previously described, Shannon's entropy was used to calculate clonality. The predicted amino acid sequences of productive clones were used to derive the mean CDR3 Kyte-Doolittle hydropathy. Scaled V gene usage was hierarchically clustered using Manhattan distance and complete linkage with the R hclust function. Sharing of clones by CDR3 amino acid sequence was evaluated through resampling of 12 repertoires per group over 100 rounds. The repertoires were searched for about 68 published EBV-specific TCRbeta sequences and 245 published CMV-specific TCRbeta sequences. After a couple of CVID samples that produced fewer than 10,000 sequences were dropped from the analysis, a few dozen CVID repertoires remained. TCRdb's version of the immuneACCESS table is confined to in-frame rearrangements and falls short of the full clone set. An unresolved V gene accounts for under half of the shortfall where checked; the remainder is of unknown origin. The D gene and trimming were derived from the DNA, and the V and J assignments and clone size from that table. With roughly 60,000 clones recorded, this sample contains no clone counted only once. Over 1.5% of the sample rests with the top ten.

This clone was picked up many times. The target of this receptor is not known. The CDR3 is cut off 3 residues early in the read; its end comes from the germline J gene. The TCR sequence derives from a person aged 18 to 70 in good health. The sequencing input was peripheral blood mononuclear cells. The rearranged chain carries TRBV11-3 and TRBJ2-5, and TRBD2 aligns with 7 junction nucleotides. CDR3 region: CASSPGGLRQETQYF. The sequenced part of the CDR3 DNA is TGTGCCAGCAGCCCCGGGGGACTACGGCAAGAGACC.